The 16 T cell receptor beta chains below come from one sample, sequenced in a study of identical twins. TCRdb fed the 5' RACE reads into MiXCR, producing one record per CDR3 protein. The sample consists of hundreds of thousands of distinct CDR3 sequences, around 5.7% of them appearing once. Sequenced sample: naive T cells sorted from blood. The receptors stem from a man aged 18-30 years in good health.

The CDR3 spells CASSSWGQGSSYEQYV. In DNA, the CDR3 is TGTGCCAGCAGCTCCTGGGGACAGGGAAGCTCCTACGAGCAGTACGTC. The J gene is TRBJ2-7, the V gene TRBV7-9; 9 bases line up with TRBD1. The CDR3 has 16 residues. CDR1 SEHNR and CDR2 FQNEAQ come from the germline V gene (reference sequence). The V gene end was trimmed by 4 bases and the J gene end by 0 bases; junction bases not matched to a gene: 7.

In its sample, this clonotype was seen many times. The chain couples TRBV4-1 to TRBJ2-3; TRBD2 matches 8 bases. Germline loops: CDR1 MGHRA, CDR2 YSYEKL. The CDR3 length is 18 residues. J was trimmed by 2 bases and V by 1 base; bases with no gene match: 11. CDR3 DNA: TGCGCCAGCAGCCAAGGGTTAGCGGGGACGATACTCACAGATACGCAGTATTTT. Residues: CASSQGLAGTILTDTQYF.

This chain uses TRBV11-2 with TRBJ2-1; D is uncertain. The V end was cut by 1 base, the J end by 7 bases, with 5 bases between. In germline, CDR1 is SGHAT, CDR2 FQNNGV. The CDR3 length is 12 residues. CDR3 sequence: CASSLVKNEQFF. CDR3 DNA sequence: TGTGCCAGCAGCTTAGTCAAAAATGAGCAGTTCTTC. Complete variable domain (other parts from reference TRBV11-2 and TRBJ2-1): EAGVAQSPRYKIIEKRQSVAFWCNPISGHATLYWYQQILGQGPKLLIQFQNNGVVDDSQLPKDRFSAERLKGVDSTLKIQPAKLEDSAVYLCASSLVKNEQFFGPGTRLTVL.

This clonotype was recorded many times. The V call is TRBV2, the J call TRBJ2-3, with TRBD1 identical over 7 bases. This CDR3 has 13 residues. Unmatched junction bases numbered 4, after V lost 8 bases and J lost 2 bases. CDR1 is SNHLY, CDR2 FYNNEI, per germline. The CDR3 sequence is CASWDRNTDTQYF. CDR3 coding DNA: TGTGCCAGCTGGGACAGAAACACAGATACGCAGTATTTT.

The V and J genes are TRBV11-2 and TRBJ2-7, with D perhaps matching TRBD2 (6 bases). The V and J ends lost 3 bases and 3 bases respectively, with 21 bases between them. Germline CDR1 and CDR2: SGHAT and FQNNGV. The CDR3 spans 17 residues. In DNA form, the CDR3 reads TGTGCCAGCAGCTTGGGGGGTGGTGGCGGCCTAATCTACGAGCAGTACGTC. Amino acids: CASSLGGGGGLIYEQYV.

The chain employs TRBV11-2 and TRBJ2-2, with 7 nucleotides matching TRBD2. The germline CDR1 and CDR2 sequences are SGHAT and FQNNGV. The junction had 10 bases not matched to a gene; V was cut back by 5 bases and J by 7 bases. CDR3 size: 15 residues. CDR3 sequence: CASSRFGLEIGELFF. CDR3 nucleotide sequence: TGTGCCAGCAGCCGATTCGGACTAGAGATCGGGGAGCTGTTTTTT.

The gene calls are TRBV27 and TRBJ2-5, with TRBD2 matching over 8 bases. Trimming at V came to 4 bases and at J to 0 bases, leaving 7 bases not matched to a gene. Germline V gene data show CDR1 as MNHEY and CDR2 as SMNVEV (reference sequence). This CDR3 is 16 amino acids long. The CDR3 spells CASSYSSGSHQETQYF. CDR3 sequence (DNA): TGTGCCAGCAGTTACTCCAGCGGGAGCCACCAAGAGACCCAGTACTTC.

This chain connects TRBV30 to TRBJ2-7; D is possibly TRBD2 (5 bases). This CDR3 has 13 residues. Germline V gene data show CDR1 as GTSNPN and CDR2 as SVGIG (reference sequence). The ends were cut back, 2 bases at V and 0 bases at J, with 8 bases in the middle. The CDR3, as DNA: TGTGCCTGGAGTAGGAGGAGCTCCTACGAGCAGTACGTC. Translation gives CAWSRRSSYEQYV.

This clonotype was seen ten or more times. The CDR3 is CASSYSPLAGTFSADTQYF. CDR3 coding DNA: TGTGCCAGCAGTTACTCGCCCCTAGCCGGCACTTTTTCAGCGGATACGCAGTATTTT. The chain has TRBV6-5 and TRBJ2-3; maybe TRBD2 (5 bases). V lost 0 bases and J 6 bases, leaving 25 bases between the germline ends. Germline-derived CDR1 and CDR2 are MNHEY and SVGAGI. This CDR3 contains 19 residues.

This clonotype was counted between two and nine times. The rearrangement uses TRBV6-1 and TRBJ1-1; D remains unclear. V gave up 5 bases and J gave up 1 base, with 11 bases separating them. Per germline, CDR1 MNHNS and CDR2 SASEGT. The CDR3 is made up of 14 amino acids. In nucleotides, the CDR3 is TGTGCCAGCAGTAGTACGACCTCGAACACTGAAGCTTTCTTT. Translating it yields CASSSTTSNTEAFF.

This clonotype was counted a few times. CDR3 sequence (DNA): TGTGCCATCGATAGCGGGAGGGCCGACACCGGGGAGCTGTTTTTT. Amino acid sequence: CAIDSGRADTGELFF. The gene calls are TRBV24-1 and TRBJ2-2; TRBD2 agrees at 11 bases. The germline CDR1 and CDR2 sequences are KGHDR and SFDVKD. Unmatched junction bases numbered 7, after V lost 11 bases and J lost 3 bases. This CDR3 region has 15 residues.

This clonotype was counted at least ten times. The chain is built from TRBV28 and TRBJ1-2, with D uncertain. The CDR3 is 11 residues long. Germline lookup yields CDR1 MDHEN and CDR2 SYDVKM. Trimming removed 10 bases from V and 4 bases from J, with 10 bases in between. CDR3 protein: CATDTPYGYTF. The DNA of the CDR3 is TGTGCCACCGACACACCCTATGGCTACACCTTC.

This clonotype was seen at least ten times. This chain links TRBV5-6 with TRBJ1-2; tentatively, D is TRBD1 (6 bases). The V gene's germline CDR1 is SGHDT and CDR2 YYEEEE. The CDR3 covers 14 residues. V shed 4 bases and J shed 0 bases, with 10 bases lying between them. The CDR3 region has the DNA TGTGCCAGCAGCACTTGGGACACTAACTATGGCTACACCTTC. It translates to CASSTWDTNYGYTF.

This clonotype was detected ten times or more. The rearrangement links TRBV20-1 to TRBJ2-3; 9 bases fit TRBD2. In germline, CDR1 is DFQATT, CDR2 SNEGSKA (reference sequence). This CDR3 is 14 amino acids long. With 3 bases clipped from V and 4 bases from J, the junction kept 5 bases outside the gene matches. The CDR3 nucleotides read TGCAGTGCTAGGATTAGCGGGAGATCAGATACGCAGTATTTT. This encodes CSARISGRSDTQYF.

The chain employs TRBV20-1 and TRBJ2-1; D may correspond to TRBD1 or TRBD2 (6 bases each). The length of the CDR3 is 15 residues. Trimming left V 3 bases short and J 9 bases short, with 21 bases between. Germline assignment: CDR1 DFQATT and CDR2 SNEGSKA (reference sequence). This CDR3 is CSASFGGGEGREQFF. DNA of the CDR3: TGCAGTGCTAGCTTCGGGGGCGGAGAAGGGCGTGAGCAGTTCTTC.

This clonotype has ten or more counts. The chain couples TRBV6-5 to TRBJ2-1, with D maybe TRBD2 (6 bases). V shed 0 bases and J shed 3 bases, with 12 bases lying between them. This CDR3 comprises 16 residues. From germline, CDR1 is MNHEY and CDR2 SVGAGI. CDR3 coding DNA: TGTGCCAGCAGTTACTCGAGGGCTAGCGTCTACAATGAGCAGTTCTTC. Residues: CASSYSRASVYNEQFF.